This T cell receptor beta chain was identified in a study of T cells in Graves' hyperthyroidism and ophthalmopathy. Study findings and constraints: Blood also held most thyroid clonotypes expanded beyond 0.001.

About this clonotype: The antigen remains unidentified.

The V and J ends lost 6 bases and 4 bases respectively, with 12 bases between them. CDR3 length: 13 amino acids. Germline CDR1 and CDR2: LGHNA and YNFKEQ. Amplification of TCR beta CDR3 regions was performed using RNA transcripts as template. With the HTBI primer set, the TCR CDR3 went through a first round of RT-PCR. In TCRdb, the multiplex PCR reads were re-called with MiXCR into one record per CDR3 protein. The sample gives nearly 600,000 distinct CDR3 sequences, 14% of which show up once; 6.5% to 9% is in the top ten. The sample taken for sequencing was blood. The chain links TRBV4-2 to TRBJ1-2; D gene uncertain. This receptor was taken from a woman aged 18-35 years with Graves' ophthalmopathy. The CDR3 DNA is TGTGCCAGCAGACCTAGGGAGCTCTATGGCTACACCTTC. Translation: CASRPRELYGYTF.